Given below is one T cell receptor beta chain in context. Its cognate antigen is unknown. The CDR3 sequence is 15 residues long. V was trimmed by 2 bases and J by 0 bases, leaving 11 bases between them. The entry originates in a study of T cells after yellow fever vaccination. Study-wide background: SMART-Seq v4 Ultra Low Input prepared the low-cell-number fractions.

It was through 5'RACE template switching that TCR cDNA was made, with a universal primer site and UMIs added. TCRdb fed the 5' RACE reads into MiXCR, producing one record per CDR3 protein. The data hold some 600,000 distinct CDR3 sequences, with 9% to 15% observed a single time. Study-wide results and limits: Subsequent booster samples again held most clones from primary vaccination (96% CD4, approximately 85% CD8).

J is TRBJ2-7 and V is TRBV6-7; D gene uncertain. TRBV6-7 is filed as an ORF, its function uncertain. The sample here was PBMCs, taken on the day of the yellow fever booster vaccination. The sequence was collected from a man aged 25-40 years who received the YFV17D yellow fever vaccine. This chain's CDR3 is CASSYADPVSYEQYF. The CDR3 DNA sequence: TGTGCCAGCAGTTACGCCGACCCCGTCTCCTACGAGCAGTACTTC.